The subject of this entry is one TCR beta chain. What it binds is not known. This entry is derived from a study of T cell responses to AZD1222 COVID-19 vaccine. There are 16 residues in the CDR3. Germline V lookup: CDR1 ENHRY, CDR2 SYGVKD. J lost 2 bases, V lost 0 bases, and 1 base had no gene match. Assay: immunoSEQ multiplex PCR; the TCRdb copy retains only in-frame clones and omits some. The sample has 77,000 or so clones, roughly 84% seen once. Study-level results: Increases in Spike-specific TCR breadth and depth were seen after two AZD1222 doses. Reports indicate that nearly half of spike-specific TCRs are directed at unmutated variant regions. In a largely white British group with more females than males, clonal diversity was possibly underestimated. There were vaccine-associated CD4 TCRs across spike, dominant at 160-218 and 743-854.

This specimen consisted of peripheral blood, obtained 28 days after the second AZD1222 dose. This sequence joins TRBV10-3 and TRBJ2-5; 12 nucleotides agree with TRBD2. This clonotype was obtained from an adult who received the AZD1222 COVID-19 vaccine. The CDR3 loop is CAISESLAGGQETQYF. DNA for the CDR3: TGTGCCATCAGTGAGTCCCTAGCGGGGGGGCAAGAGACCCAGTACTTC.